Described below is a single TCR beta chain sequence and its context. Its antigen remains unknown. This sample is part of a study of T cell responses to AZD1222 COVID-19 vaccine. Whole-study results and caveats: Most donors were white British and more were female, and clonal diversity was possibly underestimated.

The method was immunoSEQ multiplex PCR; TCRdb's version includes in-frame clones alone and lacks a portion of them. The sample lists some 90,000 clones, approximately 91% occurring once. The CDR3 contains 12 residues. Looked up from germline, CDR1 is SQVTM and CDR2 is ANQGSEA. J gave up 5 bases and V 4 bases, and 2 bases lay outside the gene matches. This rearrangement joins TRBV29-1 to TRBJ1-2; 9 bases are shared with TRBD1. The sequencing used peripheral blood, collected on day 0 of AZD1222 vaccination. The receptor's source is an adult in good health. The CDR3 loop is CSVGTGVYGYTF. The CDR3, as DNA: TGCAGCGTTGGGACAGGGGTATATGGCTACACCTTC.